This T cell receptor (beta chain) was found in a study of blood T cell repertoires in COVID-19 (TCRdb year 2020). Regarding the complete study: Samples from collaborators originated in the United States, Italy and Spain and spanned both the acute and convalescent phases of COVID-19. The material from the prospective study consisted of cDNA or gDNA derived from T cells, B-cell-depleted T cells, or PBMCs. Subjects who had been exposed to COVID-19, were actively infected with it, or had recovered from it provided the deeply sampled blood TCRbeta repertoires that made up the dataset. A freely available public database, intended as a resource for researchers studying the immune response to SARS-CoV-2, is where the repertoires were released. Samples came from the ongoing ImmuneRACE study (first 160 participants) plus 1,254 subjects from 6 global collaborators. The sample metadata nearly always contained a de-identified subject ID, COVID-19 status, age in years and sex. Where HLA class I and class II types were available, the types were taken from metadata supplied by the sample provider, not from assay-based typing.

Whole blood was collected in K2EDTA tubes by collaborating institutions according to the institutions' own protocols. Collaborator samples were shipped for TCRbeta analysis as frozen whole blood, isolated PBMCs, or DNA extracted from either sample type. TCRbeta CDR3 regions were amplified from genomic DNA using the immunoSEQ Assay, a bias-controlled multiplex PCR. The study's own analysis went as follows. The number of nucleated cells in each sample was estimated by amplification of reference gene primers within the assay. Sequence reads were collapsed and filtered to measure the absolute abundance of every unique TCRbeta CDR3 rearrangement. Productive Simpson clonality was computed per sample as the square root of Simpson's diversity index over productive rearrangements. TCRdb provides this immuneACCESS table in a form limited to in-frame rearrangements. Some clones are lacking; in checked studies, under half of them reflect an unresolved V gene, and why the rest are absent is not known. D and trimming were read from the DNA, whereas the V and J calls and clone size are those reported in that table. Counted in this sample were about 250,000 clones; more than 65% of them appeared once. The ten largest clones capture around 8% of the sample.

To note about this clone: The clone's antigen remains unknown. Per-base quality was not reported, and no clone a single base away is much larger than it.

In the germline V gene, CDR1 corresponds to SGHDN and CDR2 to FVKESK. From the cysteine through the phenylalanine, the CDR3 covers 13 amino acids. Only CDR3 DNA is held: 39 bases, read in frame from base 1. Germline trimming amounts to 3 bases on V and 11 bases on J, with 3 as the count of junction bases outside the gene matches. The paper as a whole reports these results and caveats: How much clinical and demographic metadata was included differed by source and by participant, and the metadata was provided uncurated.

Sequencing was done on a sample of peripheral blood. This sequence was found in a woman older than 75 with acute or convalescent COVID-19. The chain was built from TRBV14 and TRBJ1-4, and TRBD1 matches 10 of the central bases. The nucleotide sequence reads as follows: TGTGCCAGCAGCCAGGACAGGGGGATGAAACTGTTTTTT. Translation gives CASSQDRGMKLFF.